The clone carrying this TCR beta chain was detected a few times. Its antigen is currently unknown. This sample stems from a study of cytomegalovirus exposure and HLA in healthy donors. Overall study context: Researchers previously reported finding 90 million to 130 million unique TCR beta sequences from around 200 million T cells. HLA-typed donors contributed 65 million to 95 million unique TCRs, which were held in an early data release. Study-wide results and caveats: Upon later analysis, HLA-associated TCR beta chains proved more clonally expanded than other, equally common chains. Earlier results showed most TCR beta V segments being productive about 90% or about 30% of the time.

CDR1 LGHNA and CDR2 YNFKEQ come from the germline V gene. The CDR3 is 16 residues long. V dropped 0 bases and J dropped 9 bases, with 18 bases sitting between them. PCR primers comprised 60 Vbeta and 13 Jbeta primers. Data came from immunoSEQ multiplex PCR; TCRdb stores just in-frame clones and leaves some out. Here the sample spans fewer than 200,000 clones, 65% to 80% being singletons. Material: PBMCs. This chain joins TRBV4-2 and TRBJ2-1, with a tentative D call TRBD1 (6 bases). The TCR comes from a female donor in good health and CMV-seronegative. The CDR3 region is CASSQDAAGHRAEQFF. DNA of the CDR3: TGTGCCAGCAGCCAAGATGCGGCAGGGCACAGGGCTGAGCAGTTCTTC.